This T cell receptor beta chain was observed in a study of control samples from healthy donors and cancer patients. Profiled with immunoSEQ multiplex PCR; TCRdb holds only in-frame clones, not every one. The sample holds 130,000 to 150,000 clones, around 90% seen once. Looked up from germline, CDR1 is SNHLY and CDR2 is FYNNEI. Between the trimmed V and J ends, which lost 6 bases and 4 bases, there was a span of 16 bases. This CDR3 has 15 amino acids. The genes are TRBV2 and TRBJ1-5, with a possible D match to TRBD1 (6 bases). This sequence was found in a man in his thirties or forties in good health. Material: blood. CDR3 nucleotides: TGTGCCAGCAGGTGGGCAGGGGACCCGAATCAGCCCCAGCATTTT. Translation gives CASRWAGDPNQPQHF. The whole variable domain, filled in from reference TRBV2 and TRBJ1-5, reads EPEVTQTPSHQVTQMGQEVILRCVPISNHLYFYWYRQILGQKVEFLVSFYNNEISEKSEIFDDQFSVERPDGSNFTLKIRSTKLEDSAMYFCASRWAGDPNQPQHFGDGTRLSIL.